The rows below give T cell receptor beta chains drawn from one sample of a study of control samples from healthy donors and cancer patients. Using immunoSEQ multiplex PCR, the repertoire was profiled, and TCRdb retains in-frame clones only, with some absent. The sample shows about 170,000 clones, just over 90% of them seen only once. The specimen sequenced was blood. The receptors shown here come from a woman between 55 and 75 years old in good health. Both conserved end residues are part of each CDR3. The order of the fields is V gene, J gene, clone size, D gene, CDR3 protein, CDR3 DNA. A D gene is named only where the DNA matches it firmly. The size entry is marked missing in some rows and otherwise reads once, few, many or a size class.

TRBV27,TRBJ2-1,once,TRBD1,CASSPRRGQGGTYNEQFF,TGTGCCAGCAGTCCACGCCGAGGACAGGGTGGGACCTACAATGAGCAGTTCTTC
TRBV7-2,TRBJ2-6,-,-,CASSYRTSGANVLTF,TGTGCCAGCAGCTATCGGACCTCTGGGGCCAACGTCCTGACTTTC
TRBV5-1,TRBJ2-5,once,-,CASSLGTGETQYF,TGCGCCAGCAGCTTAGGGACGGGGGAGACCCAGTACTTC
TRBV5-1,TRBJ1-4,-,-,CASSLRTTTGGDVGKLFF,TGCGCCAGCAGCTTGCGAACTACAACCGGGGGGGACGTCGGAAAACTGTTTTTT
TRBV5-1,TRBJ1-2,-,TRBD1,CASSFGDRDFHYGYTF,TGCGCCAGCAGCTTTGGGGACAGGGACTTTCATTATGGCTACACCTTC
TRBV29-1,TRBJ2-7,once,-,CSVEEGQDYEQYF,TGCAGCGTTGAAGAAGGCCAGGACTACGAGCAGTACTTC
TRBV2,TRBJ2-1,-,-,CAIRRNEQFF,TGTGCCATAAGGAGAAATGAGCAGTTCTTC
TRBV19,TRBJ1-2,-,-,CASSPTDRPNGYTF,TGTGCCAGTAGTCCAACGGACAGACCCAATGGCTACACCTTC
TRBV30,TRBJ1-6,-,-,CAWSVKSPLHF,TGTGCCTGGAGTGTAAAGTCACCCCTCCACTTT
TRBV24-1,TRBJ2-3,-,-,CATRDSSTDTQYF,TGTGCCACCAGGGACAGTAGCACAGATACGCAGTATTTT
TRBV19,TRBJ2-1,-,-,CASSQSRGGAENEQFF,TGTGCCAGTAGCCAATCCAGGGGGGGGGCCGAGAATGAGCAGTTCTTC
TRBV19,TRBJ1-5,once,-,CATRRSESAPAF,TGTGCCACTAGAAGATCCGAATCAGCCCCAGCATTT
TRBV30,TRBJ2-3,-,-,CAWAGGGGDTQYF,TGTGCCTGGGCCGGCGGGGGCGGGGATACGCAGTATTTT
TRBV4-3,TRBJ2-2,-,-,CASSQGEAGENTGELFF,TGCGCCAGCAGCCAAGGAGAGGCAGGAGAAAACACCGGGGAGCTGTTTTTT
TRBV7-2,TRBJ2-5,-,-,CASSRFQGSQETQYF,TGTGCCAGCAGCCGCTTCCAGGGTTCCCAAGAGACCCAGTACTTC
TRBV15,TRBJ2-5,-,TRBD2,CATSRGAGGWQETQYF,TGTGCCACCAGCAGAGGGGCGGGGGGGTGGCAAGAGACCCAGTACTTC
TRBV2,TRBJ2-2,once,TRBD2,CASSVETSLNTGELFF,TGTGCCAGCAGTGTGGAGACTAGCTTAAACACCGGGGAGCTGTTTTTT
TRBV7-2,TRBJ1-2,-,-,CASSLDSGGGGYTF,TGTGCCAGCAGCTTAGATTCGGGGGGCGGTGGCTACACCTTC
TRBV21-1,TRBJ1-5,-,-,CASSKREGWINDSNQPQHF,TGTGCCAGCAGCAAACGGGAGGGGTGGATTAATGATAGCAATCAGCCCCAGCATTTT
TRBV4-2,TRBJ1-2,-,-,CASSQDLGALYGYTF,TGTGCCAGCAGCCAAGATCTAGGGGCCCTCTATGGCTACACCTTC
TRBV4-2,TRBJ2-7,few,-,CASSQDSPGYEQYF,TGTGCCAGCAGCCAAGATAGCCCCGGGTACGAGCAGTACTTC
TRBV10-2,TRBJ2-3,-,-,CATQIGSFFTDTQYF,TGCGCCACGCAAATCGGCTCATTTTTCACAGATACGCAGTATTTT
TRBV9,TRBJ2-5,-,-,CASSVEAGSVGTQYF,TGTGCCAGCAGCGTAGAGGCAGGGAGTGTCGGGACCCAGTACTTC
TRBV6-5,TRBJ2-7,-,TRBD1,CASSFQDRAYEQYF,TGTGCCAGCAGTTTCCAAGACAGGGCCTACGAGCAGTACTTC
TRBV3-1/TRBV3-2,TRBJ2-1,-,TRBD2,CASSLGLAGGYQQFF,TGTGCCAGCAGCTTGGGACTAGCGGGGGGTTATCAGCAGTTCTTC
TRBV7-2,TRBJ2-1,-,-,CASSLDDGEYNEQFF,TGTGCCAGCAGCTTGGATGATGGCGAGTACAATGAGCAGTTCTTC
TRBV27,TRBJ2-2,-,-,CASSLSILGTNTGELFF,TGTGCCAGCAGTTTAAGTATTCTGGGAACGAACACCGGGGAGCTGTTTTTT
TRBV6-5,TRBJ1-1,-,TRBD1,CASSQWGQEKAFF,TGTGCCAGCAGTCAATGGGGACAGGAGAAAGCTTTCTTT
TRBV2,TRBJ1-2,-,-,CASSEALRRGGNYGYTF,TGTGCCAGCAGTGAAGCGCTTCGGAGGGGTGGTAACTATGGCTACACCTTC
TRBV19,TRBJ1-5,-,-,CASSISAGGGNQPQHF,TGTGCCAGTAGTATCTCGGCAGGCGGGGGCAATCAGCCCCAGCATTTT
TRBV2,TRBJ2-7,-,-,CALSSQISYEQYF,TGTGCCCTCTCCTCGCAGATCTCCTACGAGCAGTACTTC